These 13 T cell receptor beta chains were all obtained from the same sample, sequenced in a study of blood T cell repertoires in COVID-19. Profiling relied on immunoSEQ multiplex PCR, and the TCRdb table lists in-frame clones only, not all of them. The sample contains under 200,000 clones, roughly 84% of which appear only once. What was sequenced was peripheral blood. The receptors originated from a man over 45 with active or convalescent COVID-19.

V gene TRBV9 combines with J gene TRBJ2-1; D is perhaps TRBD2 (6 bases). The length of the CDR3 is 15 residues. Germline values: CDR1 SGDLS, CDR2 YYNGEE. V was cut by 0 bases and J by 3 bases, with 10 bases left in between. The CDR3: CASSVVAGNYNEQFF. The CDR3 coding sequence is TGTGCCAGCAGCGTAGTGGCGGGGAACTACAATGAGCAGTTCTTC.

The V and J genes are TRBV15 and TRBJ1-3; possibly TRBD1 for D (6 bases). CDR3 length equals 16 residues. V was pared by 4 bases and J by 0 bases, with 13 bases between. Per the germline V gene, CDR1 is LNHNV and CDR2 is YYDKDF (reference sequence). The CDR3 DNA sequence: TGTGCCACCAGCACAAACAGGGTCACCTCTGGAAACACCATATATTTT. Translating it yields CATSTNRVTSGNTIYF.

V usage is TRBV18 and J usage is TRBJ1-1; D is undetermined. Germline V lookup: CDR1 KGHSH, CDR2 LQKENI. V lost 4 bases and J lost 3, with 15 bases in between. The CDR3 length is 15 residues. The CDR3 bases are TGTGCCAGCTCACTTCGACGGACTAGGGACACTGAAGCTTTCTTT. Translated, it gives CASSLRRTRDTEAFF.

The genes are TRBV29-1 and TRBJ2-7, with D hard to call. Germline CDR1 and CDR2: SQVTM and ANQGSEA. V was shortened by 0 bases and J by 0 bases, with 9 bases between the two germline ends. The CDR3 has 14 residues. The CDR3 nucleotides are TGCAGCGTTGAAGATCGACAAGTCTCCTACGAGCAGTACTTC. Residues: CSVEDRQVSYEQYF.

The CDR3 loop is CASSDTPAGELFF. Written as DNA, the CDR3 is TGTGCCAGCAGCGATACCCCGGCCGGGGAGCTGTTTTTT. The V and J genes are TRBV7-3 and TRBJ2-2; no reliable D call. Germline V gives CDR1 SGHTA, CDR2 FQGTGA. There are 13 residues in the CDR3. V was shortened by 5 bases and J by 6 bases, with 10 bases between the two germline ends.

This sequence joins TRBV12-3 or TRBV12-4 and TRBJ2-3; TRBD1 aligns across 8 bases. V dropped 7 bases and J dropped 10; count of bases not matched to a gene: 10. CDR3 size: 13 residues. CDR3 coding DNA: TGTGCCAGCACAGGGGGCGGGCGAGTTGCGCAGTATTTT. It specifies CASTGGGRVAQYF.

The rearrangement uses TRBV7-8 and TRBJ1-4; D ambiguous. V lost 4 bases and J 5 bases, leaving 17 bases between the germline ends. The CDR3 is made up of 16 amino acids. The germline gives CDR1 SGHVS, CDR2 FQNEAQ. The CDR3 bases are TGTGCCAGCAGCTCCCTCAGACTTCTACAAAATGAAAAACTGTTTTTT. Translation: CASSSLRLLQNEKLFF.

The CDR3 DNA follows: TGTGCCAGCAGCCAATGGGCTCTGGGGGGGTCGACTCAGCCCCAGCATTTT. This codes for CASSQWALGGSTQPQHF. The chain combines TRBV14 with TRBJ1-5, with D maybe TRBD1 (5 bases). Germline CDR1 SGHDN, CDR2 FVKESK. Trimming stripped 2 bases from V and 6 bases from J, with 20 bases between. The CDR3 has 17 amino acids.

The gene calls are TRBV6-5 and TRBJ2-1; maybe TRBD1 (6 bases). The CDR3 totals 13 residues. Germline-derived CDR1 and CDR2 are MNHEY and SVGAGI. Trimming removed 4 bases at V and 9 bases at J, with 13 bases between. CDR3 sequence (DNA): TGTGCCAGCAGTTCTGTAGGGGGAACTGAGCAGTTCTTC. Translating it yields CASSSVGGTEQFF.

Here the CDR3 reads CASSPPVGAGTYNEQFF. The CDR3 DNA follows: TGTGCCAGCTCACCACCGGTGGGGGCCGGGACCTACAATGAGCAGTTCTTC. The chain joins TRBV18 to TRBJ2-1, with TRBD1 as a possible D gene (6 bases). V shed 0 bases and J shed 2 bases, with 14 bases lying between them. Per germline, CDR1 KGHSH and CDR2 LQKENI. This CDR3 is 17 amino acids long.

CDR3: CSASPPTSDYYEQYF. The CDR3 DNA sequence: TGCAGTGCTAGTCCACCAACTAGCGACTACTACGAGCAGTACTTC. The V call is TRBV20-1, the J call TRBJ2-7, with TRBD2 matching over 7 bases. The CDR3 length is 15 residues. CDR1 and CDR2 from the germline V gene are DFQATT and SNEGSKA (reference sequence). With 3 bases clipped from V and 3 bases from J, the junction kept 11 bases outside the gene matches.

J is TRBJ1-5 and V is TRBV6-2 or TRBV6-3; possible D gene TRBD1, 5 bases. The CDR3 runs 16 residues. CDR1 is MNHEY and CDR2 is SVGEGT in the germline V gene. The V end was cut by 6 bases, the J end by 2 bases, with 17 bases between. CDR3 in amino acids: CASSRRQLVGNQPQHF. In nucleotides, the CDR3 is TGTGCCAGCAGCCGACGACAGTTAGTCGGCAATCAGCCCCAGCATTTT.

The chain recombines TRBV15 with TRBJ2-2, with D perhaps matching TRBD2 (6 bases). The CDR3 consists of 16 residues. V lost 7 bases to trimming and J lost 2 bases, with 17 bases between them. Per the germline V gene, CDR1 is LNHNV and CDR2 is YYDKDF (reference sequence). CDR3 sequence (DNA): TGTGCCACCACCAACCACCGGCGGGGAAACACCGGGGAGCTGTTTTTT. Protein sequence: CATTNHRRGNTGELFF.